The rows below give T cell receptor beta chains drawn from one sample of a study of human T cells and chemical hapten exposure. TCRdb re-called the RACE reads through MiXCR, storing one row per CDR3 protein. Of about 98,000 distinct CDR3 sequences detected, 9.5% to 14% appear once; the ten largest clones hold under 4%. Specimen: whole blood, collected in connection with sensitization to the hapten diphenylcyclopropenone (DPC). The receptors here all came from a woman aged 60-70 years with alopecia areata. Some clones in this sample may be carry-over from other donors' samples. Both conserved end residues are part of each CDR3. D genes are given only for firm matches. Rows may omit the clone size; those that give it use once, few, many or a size class.

d_call: TRBD2; clone_size: few; v_call: TRBV2; j_call: TRBJ2-7; cdr3_nt: TGTGCCAGCAGTCCTAGCGGGGCATACGAGCAGTACTTC; cdr3_aa: CASSPSGAYEQYF
d_call: NA; clone_size: few; v_call: TRBV29-1; j_call: TRBJ1-1; cdr3_nt: TGCATTTTCGTGAGTGGCGGTGGGACTGAAGCTTTCTTT; cdr3_aa: CIFVSGGGTEAFF
d_call: NA; clone_size: few; v_call: TRBV5-1; j_call: TRBJ1-1; cdr3_nt: TGCGCCAGCAGCAACCAAAAGAACACTGAAGCTTTCTTT; cdr3_aa: CASSNQKNTEAFF
d_call: NA; clone_size: many; v_call: TRBV7-2; j_call: TRBJ2-3; cdr3_nt: TGTGCCAGCAGCTCGAGCCGGGAGTCGAGGACAGATACGCAGTATTTT; cdr3_aa: CASSSSRESRTDTQYF
d_call: TRBD1; clone_size: many; v_call: TRBV3-1; j_call: TRBJ2-1; cdr3_nt: TGTGCCAGCAGCCTCCAGGGGGCTCAATACAATGAGCAGTTCTTC; cdr3_aa: CASSLQGAQYNEQFF
d_call: NA; clone_size: many; v_call: TRBV12-3/TRBV12-4; j_call: TRBJ2-3; cdr3_nt: TGTGCCAGCAATCAACTATCTGTTGTCTCCACAGATACGCAGTATTTT; cdr3_aa: CASNQLSVVSTDTQYF
d_call: NA; clone_size: many; v_call: TRBV29-1; j_call: TRBJ1-2; cdr3_nt: TGCAGCGCCAGATCGGTCGTAAACTATGGCTACACCTTC; cdr3_aa: CSARSVVNYGYTF
d_call: TRBD1; clone_size: few; v_call: TRBV29-1; j_call: TRBJ2-7; cdr3_nt: TGCAGCGCCCGACAGGGCGAGCAGTACTTC; cdr3_aa: CSARQGEQYF
d_call: NA; clone_size: NA; v_call: TRBV29-1; j_call: TRBJ2-5; cdr3_nt: TGCAGCGTTGTTCGGGGGCAAGAGACCCAGTACTTC; cdr3_aa: CSVVRGQETQYF
d_call: TRBD1; clone_size: many; v_call: TRBV20-1; j_call: TRBJ1-2; cdr3_nt: TGCAGTGCCACCGAGGACAGGGCGCCCTTCTATGGCTACACCTTC; cdr3_aa: CSATEDRAPFYGYTF
d_call: NA; clone_size: many; v_call: TRBV4-1; j_call: TRBJ2-2; cdr3_nt: TGCGCCAGCAGCCAAATTCGGGACTCCCTGACGGGGGAGCTGTTTTTT; cdr3_aa: CASSQIRDSLTGELFF
d_call: NA; clone_size: NA; v_call: TRBV20-1; j_call: TRBJ1-2; cdr3_nt: TGCAGTGCTGCTTCAGGGGCAGGCTATGGCTACACCTTC; cdr3_aa: CSAASGAGYGYTF
d_call: TRBD2; clone_size: many; v_call: TRBV7-2; j_call: TRBJ2-1; cdr3_nt: TGTGCCAGCAGCCCACTAGCGGGCCTTTTGTTCTTC; cdr3_aa: CASSPLAGLLFF
d_call: NA; clone_size: many; v_call: TRBV20-1; j_call: TRBJ2-7; cdr3_nt: TGCAGTGCTAGATCGTCGGAAGAGTACTTC; cdr3_aa: CSARSSEEYF
d_call: TRBD2; clone_size: few; v_call: TRBV5-1; j_call: TRBJ2-3; cdr3_nt: TGCGCCAGCAGCCGGACTAGCGGGGGGCGGATCACAGATACGCAGTATTTT; cdr3_aa: CASSRTSGGRITDTQYF
d_call: TRBD1; clone_size: many; v_call: TRBV29-1; j_call: TRBJ1-2; cdr3_nt: TGCAGCGGAGGGGACAGGACGGCCTATGGCTACACCTTC; cdr3_aa: CSGGDRTAYGYTF
d_call: TRBD2; clone_size: few; v_call: TRBV6-5; j_call: TRBJ2-1; cdr3_nt: TGTGCCAGCAGATATGGGGGGACTAGTCCCAATGAGCAGTTCTTC; cdr3_aa: CASRYGGTSPNEQFF
d_call: NA; clone_size: few; v_call: TRBV7-6; j_call: TRBJ2-3; cdr3_nt: TGTGCCAGCACCCCTGGGGCGCTCCCAAGCACAGATACGCAGTATTTT; cdr3_aa: CASTPGALPSTDTQYF
d_call: TRBD1; clone_size: many; v_call: TRBV2; j_call: TRBJ1-2; cdr3_nt: TGTGCCAGCAGGCCAGGACAGGCGAACTATGGCTACACCTTC; cdr3_aa: CASRPGQANYGYTF
d_call: NA; clone_size: few; v_call: TRBV7-2; j_call: TRBJ2-2; cdr3_nt: TGTGCCAGCAGCAGATTGGCAGGGAGTGGCGGGGAGCTGTTTTTT; cdr3_aa: CASSRLAGSGGELFF
d_call: NA; clone_size: many; v_call: TRBV6-1; j_call: TRBJ1-5; cdr3_nt: TGTGCCAGCAGTCTAGATGGGGTTATAAGCAATCAGCCCCAGCATTTT; cdr3_aa: CASSLDGVISNQPQHF
d_call: NA; clone_size: many; v_call: TRBV18; j_call: TRBJ2-3; cdr3_nt: TGTGCCAGCTGTTACCGGGAACCAGATACGCAGTATTTT; cdr3_aa: CASCYREPDTQYF
d_call: NA; clone_size: few; v_call: TRBV19; j_call: TRBJ1-2; cdr3_nt: TGTGCCAGTAACAACCCCCAAGAAAACTATGGCTACACCTTC; cdr3_aa: CASNNPQENYGYTF
d_call: TRBD1; clone_size: few; v_call: TRBV6-2/TRBV6-3; j_call: TRBJ2-7; cdr3_nt: TGTGCCAGCAGTTACACCGGGACAGGAATAATTGAGCAGTACTTC; cdr3_aa: CASSYTGTGIIEQYF
d_call: TRBD2; clone_size: many; v_call: TRBV5-1; j_call: TRBJ2-3; cdr3_nt: TGCGCCAGCAGCTTGGCGGGGGGGCACCCCGATACGCAGTATTTT; cdr3_aa: CASSLAGGHPDTQYF
d_call: NA; clone_size: many; v_call: TRBV6-6; j_call: TRBJ2-1; cdr3_nt: TGTGCCAGCAGTTACCTCCCCCAGGAGGGGGCATCAAGGAGTGAGCAGTTCTTC; cdr3_aa: CASSYLPQEGASRSEQFF
d_call: TRBD1; clone_size: many; v_call: TRBV7-6; j_call: TRBJ2-1; cdr3_nt: TGTGCCAGCAGCCAAAACAGGGGCACCTACAATGAGCAGTTCTTC; cdr3_aa: CASSQNRGTYNEQFF
d_call: NA; clone_size: few; v_call: TRBV20-1; j_call: TRBJ1-3; cdr3_nt: TGCAGTGCTTTTGGCGGAGGCTCTGGAAACACCATATATTTT; cdr3_aa: CSAFGGGSGNTIYF
d_call: NA; clone_size: many; v_call: TRBV11-2; j_call: TRBJ1-1; cdr3_nt: TGTGCCAGCAGCTTAAGGCCAGGGGATGGGAACACTGAAGCTTTCTTT; cdr3_aa: CASSLRPGDGNTEAFF
d_call: TRBD1; clone_size: many; v_call: TRBV11-2; j_call: TRBJ1-1; cdr3_nt: TGTGCCAGCAGCTTGACAGGGGCTCCTGAAGCTTTCTTT; cdr3_aa: CASSLTGAPEAFF
d_call: NA; clone_size: many; v_call: TRBV11-2; j_call: TRBJ2-3; cdr3_nt: TGTGCCAGCAGCTTTAGCACAGATACGCAGTATTTT; cdr3_aa: CASSFSTDTQYF
d_call: NA; clone_size: many; v_call: TRBV25-1; j_call: TRBJ2-6; cdr3_nt: TGTGCCAGCAGTGAACCTGGGGCCAACGTCCTGACTTTC; cdr3_aa: CASSEPGANVLTF
d_call: NA; clone_size: few; v_call: TRBV9; j_call: TRBJ2-2; cdr3_nt: TGTGCCAGCAGCGTCATGGAGTGGGGAACCGGGGAGCTGTTTTTT; cdr3_aa: CASSVMEWGTGELFF
d_call: NA; clone_size: many; v_call: TRBV7-2; j_call: TRBJ2-3; cdr3_nt: TGTGCCAGCAGCTCCAGGTTAAGCACAGATACGCAGTATTTT; cdr3_aa: CASSSRLSTDTQYF
d_call: TRBD2; clone_size: NA; v_call: TRBV20-1; j_call: TRBJ2-1; cdr3_nt: TGCGGGGTAGCGGGTGAGCAGTTCTTC; cdr3_aa: CGVAGEQFF
d_call: TRBD1; clone_size: NA; v_call: TRBV4-2; j_call: TRBJ1-3; cdr3_nt: TGTGCCAGCAGCCATGGGACAGCGAATGCGGGAGGAAACACCATATATTTT; cdr3_aa: CASSHGTANAGGNTIYF
d_call: NA; clone_size: NA; v_call: TRBV7-2; j_call: TRBJ1-1; cdr3_nt: TGTGCCAGCAGCTTAGCCTACGTGGAAGGGACTGAAGCTTTCTTT; cdr3_aa: CASSLAYVEGTEAFF
d_call: NA; clone_size: once; v_call: TRBV12-3/TRBV12-4; j_call: TRBJ2-5; cdr3_nt: TGTGCCAGCAAGGGAACGGGGCCAGAGACCCAGTACTTC; cdr3_aa: CASKGTGPETQYF
d_call: NA; clone_size: NA; v_call: TRBV11-2; j_call: TRBJ2-5; cdr3_nt: TGTGCCAGCAGCTTAGGAACAGGCGGCCTCCAAGAGACCCAGTACTTC; cdr3_aa: CASSLGTGGLQETQYF
d_call: TRBD2; clone_size: many; v_call: TRBV6-6; j_call: TRBJ2-3; cdr3_nt: TGTGCCAGCAGTTACTCCCGAGCGCTAGCGGGGGCGAGAGATACGCAGTATTTT; cdr3_aa: CASSYSRALAGARDTQYF
d_call: NA; clone_size: few; v_call: TRBV20-1; j_call: TRBJ2-7; cdr3_nt: TGCAGTGCTACTTGGCGTGGGGGCCGAGGGAACGAGCAGTACTTC; cdr3_aa: CSATWRGGRGNEQYF
d_call: NA; clone_size: NA; v_call: TRBV6-1; j_call: TRBJ2-5; cdr3_nt: TGTGCCAGCTGCGGACTGCCCCGGGGAGAGACCCAGTACTTC; cdr3_aa: CASCGLPRGETQYF
d_call: NA; clone_size: many; v_call: TRBV6-5; j_call: TRBJ2-7; cdr3_nt: TGTGCCAGCAGTTACCCCGCGCGGGCAGGGGTGATCGACGAACAGTACTTC; cdr3_aa: CASSYPARAGVIDEQYF
d_call: TRBD1; clone_size: many; v_call: TRBV6-1; j_call: TRBJ1-1; cdr3_nt: TGTGCCAGCAGTGGTGGACAGGCGCTATACACTGAAGCTTTCTTT; cdr3_aa: CASSGGQALYTEAFF
d_call: TRBD1; clone_size: few; v_call: TRBV25-1; j_call: TRBJ2-2; cdr3_nt: TGTGCCAGCAACACCGCCGGGACAGGGAACACCGGGGAGCTGTTTTTT; cdr3_aa: CASNTAGTGNTGELFF
d_call: TRBD2; clone_size: few; v_call: TRBV5-1; j_call: TRBJ2-1; cdr3_nt: TGCGCCAGCAGTCGGGAGACTAGCGGGGGGAATGAGCAGTTCTTC; cdr3_aa: CASSRETSGGNEQFF
d_call: NA; clone_size: few; v_call: TRBV6-6; j_call: TRBJ2-5; cdr3_nt: TGTGCCAGCAGTCGAACAGGGTGGGAGACCCAGTACTTC; cdr3_aa: CASSRTGWETQYF
d_call: TRBD1; clone_size: few; v_call: TRBV2; j_call: TRBJ2-3; cdr3_nt: TGTGCCGTAAGGGGAACAGGGGGCCGCAGGGGCACAGATACGCAGTATTTT; cdr3_aa: CAVRGTGGRRGTDTQYF
d_call: NA; clone_size: many; v_call: TRBV11-2; j_call: TRBJ2-3; cdr3_nt: TGTGCCAGCAGCTTGGGGGGCGAAGATACGCAGTATTTT; cdr3_aa: CASSLGGEDTQYF
d_call: TRBD1; clone_size: few; v_call: TRBV9; j_call: TRBJ2-1; cdr3_nt: TGTGCCAGCAGCGTAGTAGGGGGACAGCTTTACAATGAGCAGTTCTTC; cdr3_aa: CASSVVGGQLYNEQFF
d_call: TRBD2; clone_size: many; v_call: TRBV7-9; j_call: TRBJ2-3; cdr3_nt: TGTGCCAGCAGCCCACGGGGGGGTGCCACAGATACGCAGTATTTT; cdr3_aa: CASSPRGGATDTQYF
d_call: TRBD1; clone_size: few; v_call: TRBV20-1; j_call: TRBJ1-1; cdr3_nt: TGCAGTGCTAGGACAGGGGGACGGACTGAAGCTTTCTTT; cdr3_aa: CSARTGGRTEAFF
d_call: NA; clone_size: many; v_call: TRBV5-4; j_call: TRBJ2-3; cdr3_nt: TGTGCCAGCAGCTCCAATCGGGATACGCAGTATTTT; cdr3_aa: CASSSNRDTQYF